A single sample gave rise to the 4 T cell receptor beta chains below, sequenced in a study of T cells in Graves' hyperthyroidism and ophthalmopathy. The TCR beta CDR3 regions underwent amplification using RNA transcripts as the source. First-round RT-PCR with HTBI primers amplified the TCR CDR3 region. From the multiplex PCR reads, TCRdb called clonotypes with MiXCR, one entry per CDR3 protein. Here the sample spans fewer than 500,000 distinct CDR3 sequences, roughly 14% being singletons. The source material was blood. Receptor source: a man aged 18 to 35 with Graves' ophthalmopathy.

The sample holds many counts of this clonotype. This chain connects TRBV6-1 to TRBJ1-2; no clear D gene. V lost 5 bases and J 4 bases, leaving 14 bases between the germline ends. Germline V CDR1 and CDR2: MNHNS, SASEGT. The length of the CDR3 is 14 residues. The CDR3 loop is CASSYVDLGYGYTF. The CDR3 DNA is TGTGCCAGCAGTTATGTGGATTTAGGCTATGGCTACACCTTC.

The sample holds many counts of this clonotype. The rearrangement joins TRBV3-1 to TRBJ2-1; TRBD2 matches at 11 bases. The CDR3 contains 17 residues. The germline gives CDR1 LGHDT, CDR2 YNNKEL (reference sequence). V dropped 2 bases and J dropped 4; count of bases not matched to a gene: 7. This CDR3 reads CASSQPASGRSYNEQFF. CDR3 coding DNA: TGTGCCAGCAGCCAACCCGCTAGCGGGAGGTCATACAATGAGCAGTTCTTC.

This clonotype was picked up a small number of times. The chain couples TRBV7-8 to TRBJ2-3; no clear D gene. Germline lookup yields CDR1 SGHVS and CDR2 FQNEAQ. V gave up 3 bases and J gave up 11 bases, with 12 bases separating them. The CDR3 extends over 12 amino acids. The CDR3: CASSLGISGQYF. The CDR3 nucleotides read TGTGCCAGCAGCTTGGGGATTAGTGGGCAGTATTTT.

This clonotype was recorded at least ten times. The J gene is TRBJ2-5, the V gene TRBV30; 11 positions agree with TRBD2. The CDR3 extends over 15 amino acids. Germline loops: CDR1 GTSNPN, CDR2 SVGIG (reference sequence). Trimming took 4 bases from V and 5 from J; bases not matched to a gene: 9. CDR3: CAWNDRLAGWETQYF. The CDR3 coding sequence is TGTGCCTGGAACGACCGACTAGCGGGATGGGAGACCCAGTACTTC.